Listed here are 9 T cell receptor beta chains from one sample, sequenced in a study of OX40 agonist ivuxolimab in advanced cancers. The protocol used for the library was the immunoSEQ multiplex PCR assay. In TCRdb, the immuneACCESS table is reduced to in-frame sequences with V and J assigned. These tables do not hold every clone; where another copy was compared, an unresolved V gene accounts for under half, and the others remain unexplained. Across this sample there are some 69,000 clones, with about 90% seen only once. Around 3% of the sample is in the top ten clones. Sequenced material: CD4+ or CD8+ T cells sorted from blood, taken in a trial of the OX40 agonist ivuxolimab. The source of these receptors is an adult with an advanced solid tumor such as melanoma, head and neck, liver or kidney cancer.

This clone came up once. This chain connects TRBV5-1 to TRBJ2-2; the match to TRBD2 covers 8 bases. Germline lookup yields CDR1 SGHRS and CDR2 YFSETQ. This CDR3 is 15 amino acids long. V shed 3 bases, J shed 2 bases, and the junction held 3 bases outside the gene matches. CDR3 in DNA: TGCGCCAGCAGCTCACTAGCGGAAAACACCGGGGAGCTGTTTTTT. Its translation: CASSSLAENTGELFF.

V and J are TRBV28 and TRBJ2-1; tentative D call: TRBD2 (5 bases). The germline V and J ends were trimmed by 6 bases and 10 bases, with 22 bases remaining between them. This CDR3 is built from 15 residues. Per germline, CDR1 MDHEN and CDR2 SYDVKM. CDR3 in DNA: TGTGCCAGCAGCCCCGGGGATGCGAAATTGGGGGAGCAGTTCTTC. As protein: CASSPGDAKLGEQFF.

The rearrangement links TRBV28 to TRBJ1-2; TRBD1 matches at 9 bases. The junction had 12 bases not matched to a gene; V was cut back by 5 bases and J by 8 bases. The germline V gene has CDR1 MDHEN and CDR2 SYDVKM. This CDR3 spans 15 amino acids. CDR3 coding DNA: TGTGCCAGCAGTCCCGGGACAGGGAGGACGGGGGGCTACACCTTC. Encoded protein: CASSPGTGRTGGYTF.

The chain joins TRBV6-5 to TRBJ2-5; maybe TRBD1 (6 bases). Per the germline V gene, CDR1 is MNHEY and CDR2 is SVGAGI. V lost 5 bases and J 5 bases, leaving 12 bases between the germline ends. The CDR3 has 13 residues. CDR3 amino acids: CASSPPGVETQYF. The CDR3 DNA is TGTGCCAGCAGTCCCCCAGGGGTTGAGACCCAGTACTTC.

This clone occurred once. This rearrangement joins TRBV29-1 to TRBJ2-5; no firm D call. The CDR3 is 12 amino acids. V was pared by 7 bases and J by 3 bases, with 12 bases between. Per the germline V gene, CDR1 is SQVTM and CDR2 is ANQGSEA. The CDR3 DNA is TGCAGCGGATATGGGTTTAAAGAGACCCAGTACTTC. It yields the protein CSGYGFKETQYF.

The V call is TRBV11-3, the J call TRBJ1-4; D gene ambiguous. The germline V gene has CDR1 SGHNT and CDR2 YENEEA. Trimming took off 5 bases at V and 0 bases at J, with 13 bases between the two ends. This CDR3 region has 16 residues. CDR3 bases: TGTGCCAGCAGCCCCGAGGCAGTCACAACTAATGAAAAACTGTTTTTT. It yields the protein CASSPEAVTTNEKLFF.

The chain combines TRBV10-3 with TRBJ2-7; D remains ambiguous. The germline gives CDR1 ENHRY, CDR2 SYGVKD. V lost 4 bases and J 2 bases, leaving 6 bases between the germline ends. This CDR3 region has 12 residues. The CDR3 loop is CAISATTYEQYF. CDR3 sequence (DNA): TGTGCCATCAGTGCTACGACCTACGAGCAGTACTTC.

The chain couples TRBV6-5 to TRBJ2-1; D not resolved. This CDR3 region has 16 residues. V was clipped by 2 bases and J by 0 bases, with 11 bases between them. Germline CDR1 and CDR2: MNHEY and SVGAGI. Here the CDR3 DNA reads TGTGCCAGCAGTTACGGGTTTGTCAGCTCCTACAATGAGCAGTTCTTC. As protein: CASSYGFVSSYNEQFF.

The chain is built from TRBV9 and TRBJ1-6; D uncertain. The ends were cut back, 0 bases at V and 2 bases at J, with 6 bases in the middle. The CDR3 loop spans 15 amino acids. Germline V gives CDR1 SGDLS, CDR2 YYNGEE. Here the CDR3 DNA reads TGTGCCAGCAGCGTAGACGGCGCCTATAATTCACCCCTCCACTTT. It encodes CASSVDGAYNSPLHF.